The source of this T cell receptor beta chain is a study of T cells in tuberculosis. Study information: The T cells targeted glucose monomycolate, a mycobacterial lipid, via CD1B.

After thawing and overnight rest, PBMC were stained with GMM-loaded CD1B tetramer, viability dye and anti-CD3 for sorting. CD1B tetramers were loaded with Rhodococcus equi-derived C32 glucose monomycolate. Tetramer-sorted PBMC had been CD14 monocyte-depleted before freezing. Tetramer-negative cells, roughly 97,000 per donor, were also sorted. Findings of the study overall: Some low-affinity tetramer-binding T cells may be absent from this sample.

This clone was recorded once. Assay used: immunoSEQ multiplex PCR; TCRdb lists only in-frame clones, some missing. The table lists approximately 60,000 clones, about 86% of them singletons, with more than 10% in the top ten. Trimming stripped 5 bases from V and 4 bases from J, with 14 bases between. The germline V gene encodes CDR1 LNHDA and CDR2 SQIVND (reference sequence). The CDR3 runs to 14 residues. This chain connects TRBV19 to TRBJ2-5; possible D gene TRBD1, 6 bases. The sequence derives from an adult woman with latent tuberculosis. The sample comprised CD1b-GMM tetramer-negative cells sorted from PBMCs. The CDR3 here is CASSRAGDGETQYF. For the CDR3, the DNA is TGTGCCAGTAGTCGAGCAGGGGATGGAGAGACCCAGTACTTC.